This T cell receptor (beta chain) was sequenced in a study of T cells in Graves' hyperthyroidism and ophthalmopathy. This CDR3 has 14 residues. Germline V gene data show CDR1 as MNHEY and CDR2 as SVGAGI. Trimming pared 0 bases from V and 1 base from J, leaving 6 bases between. Graves' hyperthyroidism showing no ophthalmopathy progression within 18 months was considered stable. Any patient presenting with uncontrolled infection, other autoimmune disease, pregnancy or lactation was left out. In making diagnoses, clinical symptoms, serum thyroxine and TRAb, thyroid ultrasound and orbital computed tomography were all used. Fresh peripheral blood, approximately 10 ml, was the source of the PBMCs. Amplified TCR beta CDR3 regions came from RNA transcripts. HTBI primers were used for first-round RT-PCR of the TCR CDR3. From the multiplex PCR reads, TCRdb called clonotypes with MiXCR, one entry per CDR3 protein. The sample has some 800,000 distinct CDR3 sequences; 38% are singletons.

V is TRBV6-5 and J is TRBJ1-2; the D is unclear. This TCR was recovered from a young man with Graves' hyperthyroidism. Input material: blood. DNA of the CDR3: TGTGCCAGCAGTTACTCGACCGATAACTATGGCTACACCTTC. Protein: CASSYSTDNYGYTF.